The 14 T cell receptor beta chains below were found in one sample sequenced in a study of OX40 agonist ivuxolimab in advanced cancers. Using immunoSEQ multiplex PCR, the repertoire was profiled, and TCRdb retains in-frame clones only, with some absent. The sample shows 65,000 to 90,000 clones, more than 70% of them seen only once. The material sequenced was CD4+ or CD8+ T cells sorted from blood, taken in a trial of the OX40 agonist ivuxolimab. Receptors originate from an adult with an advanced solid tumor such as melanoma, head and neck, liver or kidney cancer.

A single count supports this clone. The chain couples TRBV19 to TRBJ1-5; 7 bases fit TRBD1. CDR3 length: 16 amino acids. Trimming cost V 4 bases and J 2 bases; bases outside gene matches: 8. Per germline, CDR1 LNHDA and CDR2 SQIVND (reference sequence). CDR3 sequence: CASSKNRGVGNQPQHF. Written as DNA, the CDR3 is TGTGCCAGTAGTAAAAACAGGGGAGTTGGCAATCAGCCCCAGCATTTT. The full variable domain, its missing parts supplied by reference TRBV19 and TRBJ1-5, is DGGITQSPKYLFRKEGQNVTLSCEQNLNHDAMYWYRQDPGQGLRLIYYSQIVNDFQKGDIAEGYSVSREKKESFPLTVTSAQKNPTAFYLCASSKNRGVGNQPQHFGDGTRLSIL.

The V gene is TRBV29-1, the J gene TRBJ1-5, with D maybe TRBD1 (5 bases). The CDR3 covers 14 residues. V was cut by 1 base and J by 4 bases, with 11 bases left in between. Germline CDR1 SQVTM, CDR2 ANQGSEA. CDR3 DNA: TGCAGCGTTGAAGTCGGCGGGGCGAATCAGCCCCAGCATTTT. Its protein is CSVEVGGANQPQHF.

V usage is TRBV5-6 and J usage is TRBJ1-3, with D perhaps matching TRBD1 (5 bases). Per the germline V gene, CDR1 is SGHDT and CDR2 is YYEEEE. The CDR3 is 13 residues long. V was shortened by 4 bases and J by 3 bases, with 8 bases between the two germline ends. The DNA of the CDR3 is TGTGCCAGCAGCCGGGACGGTGGAAACACCATATATTTT. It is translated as CASSRDGGNTIYF.

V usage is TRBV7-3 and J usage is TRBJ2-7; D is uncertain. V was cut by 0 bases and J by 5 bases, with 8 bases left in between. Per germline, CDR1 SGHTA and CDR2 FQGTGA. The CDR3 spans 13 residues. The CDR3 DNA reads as TGTGCCAGCAGCTTAACTCTATCCGACGAGCAGTACTTC. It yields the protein CASSLTLSDEQYF.

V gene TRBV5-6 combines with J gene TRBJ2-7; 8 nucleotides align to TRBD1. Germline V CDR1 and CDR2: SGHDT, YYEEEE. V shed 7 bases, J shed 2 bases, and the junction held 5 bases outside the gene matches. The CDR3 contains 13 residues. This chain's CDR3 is CASRQGSTYEQYF. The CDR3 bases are TGTGCCAGCCGACAGGGGAGCACCTACGAGCAGTACTTC.

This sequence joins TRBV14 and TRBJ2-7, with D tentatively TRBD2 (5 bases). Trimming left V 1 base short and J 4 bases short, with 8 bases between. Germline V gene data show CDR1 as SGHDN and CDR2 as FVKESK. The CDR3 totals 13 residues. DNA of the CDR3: TGTGCCAGCAGCCAAGTAAGAGGGTACGAGCAGTACTTC. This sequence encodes CASSQVRGYEQYF.

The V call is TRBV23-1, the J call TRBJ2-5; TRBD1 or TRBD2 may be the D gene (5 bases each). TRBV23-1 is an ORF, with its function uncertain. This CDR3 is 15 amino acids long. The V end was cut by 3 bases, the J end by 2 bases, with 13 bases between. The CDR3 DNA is TGCGCCAGCAGTCAGCCCGGGACGGGTCAAGAGACCCAGTACTTC. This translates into CASSQPGTGQETQYF.

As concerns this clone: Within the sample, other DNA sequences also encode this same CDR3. DNA of the CDR3: TGCGCCAGCAGCTTGAGTGGTGGGAACACTGAAGCTTTCTTT. As protein: CASSLSGGNTEAFF. The chain combines TRBV5-1 with TRBJ1-1; D remains ambiguous. Germline values: CDR1 SGHRS, CDR2 YFSETQ. The CDR3 loop spans 14 amino acids. Trimming shortened V by 1 base and J by 1 base, and 8 bases separated the two germline ends.

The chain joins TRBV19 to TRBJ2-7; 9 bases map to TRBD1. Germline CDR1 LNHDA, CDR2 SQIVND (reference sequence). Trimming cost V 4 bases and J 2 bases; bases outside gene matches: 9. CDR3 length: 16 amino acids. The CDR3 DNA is TGTGCCAGTAGTAAAGAGGGACAGGGAGGGACCTACGAGCAGTACTTC. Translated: CASSKEGQGGTYEQYF.

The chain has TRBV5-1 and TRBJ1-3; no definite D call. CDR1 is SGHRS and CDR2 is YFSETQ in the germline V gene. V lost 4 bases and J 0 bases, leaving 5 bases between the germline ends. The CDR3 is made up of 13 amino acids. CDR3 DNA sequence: TGCGCCAGCAGCAGGCCCTCTGGAAACACCATATATTTT. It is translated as CASSRPSGNTIYF.

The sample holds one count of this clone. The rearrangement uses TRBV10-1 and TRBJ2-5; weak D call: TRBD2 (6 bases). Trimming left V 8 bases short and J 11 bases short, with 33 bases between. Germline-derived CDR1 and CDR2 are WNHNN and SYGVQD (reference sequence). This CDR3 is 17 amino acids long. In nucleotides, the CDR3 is TGCGCCAGCCGCTGTACACCTCCGAGGCACGGATGGGGGGAGCAGTACTTC. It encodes CASRCTPPRHGWGEQYF.

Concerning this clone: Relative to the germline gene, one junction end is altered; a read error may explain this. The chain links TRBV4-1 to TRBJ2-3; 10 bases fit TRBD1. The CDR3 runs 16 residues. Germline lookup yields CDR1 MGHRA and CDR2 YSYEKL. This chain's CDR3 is CASGQGLDRGADTQYF. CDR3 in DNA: TGCGCCAGCGGCCAAGGCTTGGACAGGGGGGCAGATACGCAGTATTTT.

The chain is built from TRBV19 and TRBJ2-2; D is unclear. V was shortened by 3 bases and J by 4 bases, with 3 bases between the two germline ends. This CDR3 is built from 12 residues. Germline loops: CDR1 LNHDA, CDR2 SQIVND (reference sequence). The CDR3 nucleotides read TGTGCCAGTAGTATTGGCACCGGGGAGCTGTTTTTT. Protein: CASSIGTGELFF.

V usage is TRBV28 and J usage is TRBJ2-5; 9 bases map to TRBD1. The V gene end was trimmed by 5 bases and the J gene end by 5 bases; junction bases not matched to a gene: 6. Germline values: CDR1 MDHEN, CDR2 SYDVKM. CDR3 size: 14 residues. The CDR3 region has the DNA TGTGCCAGCAGTATCGGGACAGGGCTGGAGACCCAGTACTTC. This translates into CASSIGTGLETQYF.